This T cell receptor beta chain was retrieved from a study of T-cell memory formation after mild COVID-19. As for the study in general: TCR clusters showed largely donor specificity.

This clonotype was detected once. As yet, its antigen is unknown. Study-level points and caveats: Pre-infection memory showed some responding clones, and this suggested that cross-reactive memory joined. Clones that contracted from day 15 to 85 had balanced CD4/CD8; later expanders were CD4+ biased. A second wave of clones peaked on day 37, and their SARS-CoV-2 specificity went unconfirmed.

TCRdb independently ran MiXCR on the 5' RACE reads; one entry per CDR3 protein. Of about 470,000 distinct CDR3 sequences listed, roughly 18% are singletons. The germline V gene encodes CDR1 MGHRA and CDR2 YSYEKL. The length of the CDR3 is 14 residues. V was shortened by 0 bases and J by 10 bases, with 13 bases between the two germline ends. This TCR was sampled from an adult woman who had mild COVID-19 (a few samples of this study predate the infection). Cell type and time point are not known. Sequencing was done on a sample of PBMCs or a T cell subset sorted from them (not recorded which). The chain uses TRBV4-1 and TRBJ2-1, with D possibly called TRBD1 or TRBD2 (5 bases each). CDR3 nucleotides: TGCGCCAGCAGCCAAGAGGATAGATGGGACGAGCAGTTCTTC. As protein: CASSQEDRWDEQFF.